This T cell receptor beta chain appears in the sequencing data of a study of T cell changes during pregnancy in multiple sclerosis. Assay used: immunoSEQ multiplex PCR; TCRdb lists only in-frame clones, some missing. The sample lists 60,000 to 90,000 clones; over 75% were seen once. In germline, CDR1 is SGHNT, CDR2 YYREEE (reference sequence). The CDR3 has 19 amino acids. V lost 0 bases to trimming and J lost 1 base, with 23 bases between them. This clone was seen once. The receptor comes from a female donor with multiple sclerosis, enrolled in a pregnancy study. Sequences were derived from peripheral blood, sampled before pregnancy. J is TRBJ2-7 and V is TRBV5-4; D possibly corresponds to TRBD1 (7 bases). The CDR3 region is CASSLAPSGGGGMSYEQYF. The CDR3 nucleotides read TGTGCCAGCAGCTTGGCCCCCTCCGGAGGAGGGGGCATGTCCTACGAGCAGTACTTC.